This note documents a single T cell receptor beta chain sequence. The sample is drawn from a study of T-cell reconstitution after alpha-beta-depleted transplantation in children. Germline V gene data show CDR1 as LNHNV and CDR2 as YYDKDF (reference sequence). This CDR3 is built from 14 residues. V lost 0 bases, J lost 8 bases, and 13 bases lay in between. Preparing the TCRbeta library involved the use of unique molecular identifiers. TCRdb analysed the PCR reads with MiXCR anew, one entry per CDR3 protein. This table holds approximately 520,000 distinct CDR3 sequences, approximately 10% found once. This receptor was identified in a female patient aged 2-9 years who had a stem cell transplant for aplastic anemia, so the T cells may come from the graft donor. This specimen consisted of PBMCs, mostly from graft donor cells, obtained 180 days after TCRalphabeta/CD19-depleted stem cell transplant. The chain couples TRBV15 to TRBJ1-1; D not certain. Here the CDR3 reads CATSRDRRAEEAFF. The CDR3 region has the DNA TGTGCCACCAGCAGAGATCGTCGGGCAGAAGAAGCTTTCTTT.